Following are 27 T cell receptor beta chains from one sample sequenced in a study of PD-L1 blockade in urothelial cancer. Measured with immunoSEQ multiplex PCR; TCRdb has only the in-frame clones, and not every one. In the table there are some 20,000 clones, around 90% of which are singletons. The sample consisted of PBMCs, taken around atezolizumab (anti-PD-L1) treatment. These receptors originate from a man aged 45-65 years with urothelial cancer.

This chain uses TRBV9 with TRBJ1-2, with 7 nucleotides matching TRBD1. The length of the CDR3 is 15 residues. With V trimmed by 4 bases and J by 4 bases, 10 bases remained unmatched. CDR1 and CDR2 from the germline V gene are SGDLS and YYNGEE. The CDR3 DNA follows: TGTGCCAGCAGCCCCGGAGACAGGGTGACCTATGGCTACACCTTC. Translating it yields CASSPGDRVTYGYTF.

The V and J genes are TRBV2 and TRBJ1-5, with D perhaps matching TRBD1 (6 bases). V was clipped by 0 bases and J by 2 bases, with 17 bases between them. This CDR3 region has 18 residues. Germline lookup yields CDR1 SNHLY and CDR2 FYNNEI. CDR3 protein: CASSEALTGKRGNQPQHF. The CDR3 DNA follows: TGTGCCAGCAGTGAAGCACTAACAGGGAAGAGGGGCAATCAGCCCCAGCATTTT.

This chain connects TRBV5-1 to TRBJ2-7; 7 positions agree with TRBD1. V was pared by 1 base and J by 2 bases, with 3 bases of the junction left unmatched. The CDR3 length is 14 residues. Germline V gives CDR1 SGHRS, CDR2 YFSETQ. The CDR3 sequence: CASSLSGTAYEQYF. As DNA, the CDR3 is TGCGCCAGCAGCTTGTCTGGGACAGCCTACGAGCAGTACTTC. Full variable domain (remainder filled in from reference TRBV5-1 and TRBJ2-7): KAGVTQTPRYLIKTRGQQVTLSCSPISGHRSVSWYQQTPGQGLQFLFEYFSETQRNKGNFPGRFSGRQFSNSRSEMNVSTLELGDSALYLCASSLSGTAYEQYFGPGTRLTVT.

The chain carries TRBV13 and TRBJ1-5; 9 nucleotides match TRBD1. The CDR3 covers 15 residues. Germline values: CDR1 PRHDT, CDR2 FYEKMQ (reference sequence). J was trimmed by 6 bases and V by 4 bases; bases with no gene match: 7. CDR3 bases: TGTGCCAGCAGCTCCCGGCGACAGGGGGGTCAGCCCCAGCATTTT. Amino acids: CASSSRRQGGQPQHF.

Only one count was recorded for this clone. This rearrangement joins TRBV6-6 to TRBJ1-5; D not certain. Germline CDR1 and CDR2: MNHNY and SVGAGI (reference sequence). V lost 2 bases, J lost 0 bases, and 11 bases lay in between. This CDR3 region has 16 residues. The DNA for the CDR3 is TGTGCCAGCAGTTACGACTCGGCCGTTAGCAATCAGCCCCAGCATTTT. It is translated as CASSYDSAVSNQPQHF.

This chain links TRBV7-2 with TRBJ1-5; 7 nucleotides match TRBD1. Per germline, CDR1 SGHTA and CDR2 FQGNSA. The CDR3 loop spans 15 amino acids. Germline trimming cut 4 bases from V and 2 bases from J; bases unmatched to any gene: 5. The CDR3 DNA follows: TGTGCCAGCAGCTCCACGACAGGGCGCAATCAGCCCCAGCATTTT. This sequence encodes CASSSTTGRNQPQHF. Combining the CDR3 with reference TRBV7-2 and TRBJ1-5 gives the whole variable domain GAGVSQSPSNKVTEKGKDVELRCDPISGHTALYWYRQSLGQGLEFLIYFQGNSAPDKSGLPSDRFSAERTGGSVSTLTIQRTQQEDSAVYLCASSSTTGRNQPQHFGDGTRLSIL.

This chain joins TRBV10-3 and TRBJ1-2; 7 positions agree with TRBD1. Germline CDR1 is ENHRY and CDR2 is SYGVKD. Germline trimming cut 8 bases from V and 4 bases from J; bases unmatched to any gene: 13. The CDR3 runs 15 residues. Here the CDR3 reads CAIFPSTGTVYGYTF. DNA for the CDR3: TGTGCCATCTTCCCATCGACAGGGACGGTCTATGGCTACACCTTC.

This clone has a single count. V and J are TRBV7-9 and TRBJ2-7, with 9 bases lining up with TRBD2. The CDR3 is 15 residues long. V lost 2 bases to trimming and J lost 2 bases; unmatched junction nucleotides: 4. Germline values: CDR1 SEHNR, CDR2 FQNEAQ (reference sequence). The CDR3 DNA reads TGTGCCAGCAGCTTATTCTCTAGCGGGGCCTACGAGCAGTACTTC. This translates into CASSLFSSGAYEQYF.

The chain links TRBV7-3 to TRBJ2-7; 9 nucleotides align to TRBD1. The trim removed 0 bases at V and 4 bases at J, leaving 7 bases unmatched. The CDR3 has 16 amino acids. From germline, CDR1 is SGHTA and CDR2 FQGTGA. The CDR3 sequence: CASSLTSGTGIYEQYF. The DNA of the CDR3 is TGTGCCAGCAGCTTAACATCCGGGACAGGGATTTACGAGCAGTACTTC.

V is TRBV18 and J is TRBJ2-7; 8 bases agree with TRBD2. CDR3 length: 16 residues. V was pared by 6 bases and J by 2 bases, with 12 bases of the junction left unmatched. Germline CDR1 reads KGHSH; CDR2 reads LQKENI. CDR3 protein: CASSSPGERGTYEQYF. DNA for the CDR3: TGTGCCAGCTCCTCCCCGGGGGAGCGGGGGACCTACGAGCAGTACTTC.

The CDR3 region is CASSFRTGGGEKLFF. CDR3 coding DNA: TGTGCCAGCAGCTTCAGGACAGGGGGCGGTGAAAAACTGTTTTTT. The chain recombines TRBV5-6 with TRBJ1-4, with 11 bases aligning to TRBD1. V shed 2 bases, J shed 7 bases, and the junction held 4 bases outside the gene matches. Germline loops: CDR1 SGHDT, CDR2 YYEEEE. The CDR3 runs to 15 residues.

V gene TRBV7-9 combines with J gene TRBJ2-1; D remains ambiguous. Trimming stripped 2 bases from V and 8 bases from J, with 10 bases between. The CDR3 has 13 amino acids. CDR1 and CDR2 (germline): SEHNR, FQNEAQ (reference sequence). The CDR3 DNA follows: TGTGCCAGCAGCTTATACACCATGGATGAGCAGTTCTTC. Translated: CASSLYTMDEQFF.

V usage is TRBV30 and J usage is TRBJ2-7; 12 nucleotides line up with TRBD2. V was clipped by 0 bases and J by 2 bases; unmatched bases: 5. The V gene's germline CDR1 is GTSNPN and CDR2 SVGIG (reference sequence). This CDR3 comprises 16 residues. For the CDR3, the DNA is TGTGCCTGGAGTGTCCTAGCGGGAGGGCAAGCCTACGAGCAGTACTTC. This gives the protein CAWSVLAGGQAYEQYF.

The chain is built from TRBV19 and TRBJ2-3, with TRBD1 as a possible D gene (5 bases). V lost 7 bases and J 1 base, leaving 12 bases between the germline ends. Germline CDR1 is LNHDA and CDR2 is SQIVND (reference sequence). The CDR3 covers 14 residues. The CDR3 sequence: CASKQTARTDTQYF. The DNA for the CDR3 is TGTGCCAGTAAGCAGACAGCTCGCACAGATACGCAGTATTTT.

This chain uses TRBV13 with TRBJ2-2, with 10 bases that match TRBD2. Trimming removed 3 bases from V and 2 bases from J; junction bases left unmatched: 6. This CDR3 region has 17 residues. Germline-derived CDR1 and CDR2 are PRHDT and FYEKMQ (reference sequence). For the CDR3, the DNA is TGTGCCAGCAGCTTTTTAGCGGGGGGCCCAAACACCGGGGAGCTGTTTTTT. It translates to CASSFLAGGPNTGELFF.

The chain links TRBV15 to TRBJ2-1, with 11 bases identical to TRBD2. The CDR3 has 19 amino acids. V lost 3 bases to trimming and J lost 7 bases; unmatched junction nucleotides: 17. Germline lookup yields CDR1 LNHNV and CDR2 YYDKDF (reference sequence). The CDR3 coding sequence is TGTGCCACCAGCAGGTGGGCTAGCGGGGGGCCCCCCCCAGATAATGAGCAGTTCTTC. Its translation: CATSRWASGGPPPDNEQFF.

The chain employs TRBV19 and TRBJ2-2; 9 nucleotides align to TRBD2. The CDR3 is 19 amino acids. Per the germline V gene, CDR1 is LNHDA and CDR2 is SQIVND (reference sequence). V was clipped by 4 bases and J by 2 bases; unmatched bases: 14. The DNA of the CDR3 is TGTGCCAGTAGTACCCCTCGACCTCCTAGCGGGGTTAACACCGGGGAGCTGTTTTTT. Its translation is CASSTPRPPSGVNTGELFF. The full variable domain, with the rest looked up from reference TRBV19 and TRBJ2-2, is DGGITQSPKYLFRKEGQNVTLSCEQNLNHDAMYWYRQDPGQGLRLIYYSQIVNDFQKGDIAEGYSVSREKKESFPLTVTSAQKNPTAFYLCASSTPRPPSGVNTGELFFGEGSRLTVL.

The table lists this clone with a count of one. This chain connects TRBV5-1 to TRBJ2-5; 9 nucleotides line up with TRBD1. The CDR3 runs to 14 residues. Germline assignment: CDR1 SGHRS and CDR2 YFSETQ. V lost 7 bases and J lost 5; bases outside the gene matches: 9. The CDR3: CASRKGQGHETQYF. In DNA, the CDR3 is TGCGCCAGCCGTAAGGGACAGGGACATGAGACCCAGTACTTC. The full variable domain, completed using reference TRBV5-1 and TRBJ2-5, is KAGVTQTPRYLIKTRGQQVTLSCSPISGHRSVSWYQQTPGQGLQFLFEYFSETQRNKGNFPGRFSGRQFSNSRSEMNVSTLELGDSALYLCASRKGQGHETQYFGPGTRLLVL.

In this sample, this clone turned up a few times. The chain combines TRBV11-1 with TRBJ2-7; 8 nucleotides line up with TRBD1. Germline-derived CDR1 and CDR2 are SGHAT and FQDESV (reference sequence). Trimming took 1 base from V and 2 from J; bases not matched to a gene: 10. This CDR3 has 17 amino acids. The CDR3 nucleotides are TGTGCCAGCAGCTTAGGCGGACAGGGCCTCGTCCCCTACGAGCAGTACTTC. Translating it yields CASSLGGQGLVPYEQYF.

This rearrangement joins TRBV5-6 to TRBJ2-7; 8 positions match TRBD2. The CDR3 is 15 amino acids. Trimming cost V 3 bases and J 2 bases; bases outside gene matches: 7. Germline V lookup: CDR1 SGHDT, CDR2 YYEEEE. DNA for the CDR3: TGTGCCAGCAGCTCCCGGGTAGCGGGGCCCTACGAGCAGTACTTC. Translating gives CASSSRVAGPYEQYF.

This clone has a handful of counts. The V and J genes are TRBV7-2 and TRBJ2-1, with 11 bases aligning to TRBD1. The trim removed 5 bases at V and 2 bases at J, leaving 2 bases unmatched. The CDR3 covers 15 residues. From germline, CDR1 is SGHTA and CDR2 FQGNSA. Here the CDR3 DNA reads TGTGCCAGCAGCCGGGACAGGGGGGCCTACAATGAGCAGTTCTTC. Encoded protein: CASSRDRGAYNEQFF.

The CDR3 nucleotides read TGTGCCTGGACCAGACAGGGGTGGACCTACGAGCAGTACTTC. This sequence encodes CAWTRQGWTYEQYF. The J gene is TRBJ2-7, the V gene TRBV30; 8 bases fit TRBD1. The CDR3 is made up of 14 amino acids. The V gene's germline CDR1 is GTSNPN and CDR2 SVGIG (reference sequence). J gave up 2 bases and V 4 bases, and 7 bases lay outside the gene matches.

This clone appeared once. The rearrangement links TRBV7-9 to TRBJ2-1; TRBD1 matches 11 bases. The CDR3 runs to 16 residues. CDR1 SEHNR and CDR2 FQNEAQ come from the germline V gene (reference sequence). Trimming took 2 bases from V and 6 from J; bases not matched to a gene: 6. The CDR3 region is CASSLTSGTGGNEQFF. As DNA, the CDR3 is TGTGCCAGCAGCTTAACCTCCGGGACAGGGGGCAATGAGCAGTTCTTC. Based on the CDR3 plus reference TRBV7-9 and TRBJ2-1, the full variable domain is DTGVSQNPRHKITKRGQNVTFRCDPISEHNRLYWYRQTLGQGPEFLTYFQNEAQLEKSRLLSDRFSAERPKGSFSTLEIQRTEQGDSAMYLCASSLTSGTGGNEQFFGPGTRLTVL.

This chain connects TRBV27 to TRBJ1-6, with D hard to call. This CDR3 has 14 amino acids. Germline assignment: CDR1 MNHEY and CDR2 SMNVEV (reference sequence). The V and J ends lost 5 bases and 6 bases respectively, with 11 bases between them. CDR3 coding DNA: TGTGCCAGCAGTCCTCGAGGAGCTAATTCACCCCTCCACTTT. Translation: CASSPRGANSPLHF.

This chain uses TRBV9 with TRBJ2-2, with a weak D call TRBD1 (5 bases). Trimming took off 2 bases at V and 7 bases at J, with 12 bases between the two ends. This CDR3 contains 14 residues. Germline CDR1 is SGDLS and CDR2 is YYNGEE. The CDR3 DNA sequence: TGTGCCAGCAGCGTCAGGGATTTTGGCGGGGAGCTGTTTTTT. It is translated as CASSVRDFGGELFF.

CDR3 loop: CASSQSGTGSAYEQYF. The CDR3 nucleotides read TGCGCCAGCAGTCAATCAGGGACAGGGAGCGCGTACGAGCAGTACTTC. This chain links TRBV23-1 with TRBJ2-7; 9 bases are a match to TRBD1. TRBV23-1 is annotated as an ORF whose role is uncertain. V lost 0 bases to trimming and J lost 4 bases; unmatched junction nucleotides: 7. The CDR3 loop spans 16 amino acids.

The chain employs TRBV9 and TRBJ2-3; TRBD1 might be the D (6 bases). Germline CDR1 SGDLS, CDR2 YYNGEE. Between the trimmed V and J ends, which lost 0 bases and 2 bases, there was a span of 10 bases. CDR3 size: 15 residues. CDR3 in DNA: TGTGCCAGCAGCGTAGGGGACACGCTCACAGATACGCAGTATTTT. Its protein is CASSVGDTLTDTQYF.